Listed here are 28 T cell receptor beta chains from one sample, sequenced in a study of T cell repertoires in cytomegalovirus infection. A single record per CDR3 protein comes from TCRdb applying MiXCR to the reads. Of roughly 500,000 distinct CDR3 sequences in the sample, approximately 11% are singletons; the top ten hold roughly 10%. The sample was PBMCs. Source of these receptors: a human donor in good health (CMV status not recorded). Some clones in this sample may be carry-over from other donors' samples.

This clonotype came up many times. The gene calls are TRBV20-1 and TRBJ2-7, with TRBD2 matching 14 bases. Germline V gene data show CDR1 as DFQATT and CDR2 as SNEGSKA (reference sequence). The V gene end was trimmed by 6 bases and the J gene end by 6 bases; junction bases not matched to a gene: 13. There are 16 residues in the CDR3. The CDR3 region is CSAPQGLAGVPSEQYF. CDR3 bases: TGCAGTGCCCCTCAGGGACTAGCGGGAGTCCCATCCGAGCAGTACTTC.

This clonotype turned up a few times. The CDR3 DNA is TGCGCCAGCAGGAACAGGGGAGGGAACACTGAAGCTTTCTTT. Residues: CASRNRGGNTEAFF. V is TRBV5-1 and J is TRBJ1-1, with 7 bases matching TRBD1. With V trimmed by 5 bases and J by 1 base, 5 bases remained unmatched. CDR1 and CDR2 (germline): SGHRS, YFSETQ. This CDR3 spans 14 amino acids.

The sample holds many counts of this clonotype. The chain employs TRBV19 and TRBJ1-5; D remains ambiguous. The CDR3 runs to 13 residues. Per the germline V gene, CDR1 is LNHDA and CDR2 is SQIVND (reference sequence). Deletions cut 0 bases from V and 7 bases from J, with 7 bases between. The CDR3 protein is CASSIDQAQPQHF. The DNA of the CDR3 is TGTGCCAGTAGTATAGATCAGGCACAGCCCCAGCATTTT.

Many counts were recorded for this clonotype. This chain connects TRBV20-1 to TRBJ2-1; TRBD2 aligns across 9 bases. The CDR3 runs to 15 residues. Unmatched junction bases numbered 5, after V lost 5 bases and J lost 0 bases. The germline V gene has CDR1 DFQATT and CDR2 SNEGSKA (reference sequence). DNA of the CDR3: TGCAGTGCTCAAAGAGCGGGGGGCTCCTACAATGAGCAGTTCTTC. Translation gives CSAQRAGGSYNEQFF.

This clonotype occurred many times. This sequence joins TRBV18 and TRBJ1-5, with TRBD1 identical over 10 bases. The V segment lost 5 bases and the J segment 4 bases; nucleotides outside the gene matches: 8. This CDR3 region has 16 residues. The germline CDR1 and CDR2 sequences are KGHSH and LQKENI. CDR3 nucleotides: TGTGCCAGCTCATCCTCTGAGGGACAGGGGAATCAGCCCCAGCATTTT. This sequence encodes CASSSSEGQGNQPQHF.

This clonotype occurred many times. The chain combines TRBV7-2 with TRBJ2-5; 9 bases align to TRBD2. The CDR3 has 15 amino acids. Unmatched junction bases numbered 13, after V lost 5 bases and J lost 9 bases. Germline assignment: CDR1 SGHTA and CDR2 FQGNSA. CDR3 nucleotide sequence: TGTGCCAGCAGCCCACCTAGCGGGACCCCGGATTCCCAGTACTTC. Amino acid sequence: CASSPPSGTPDSQYF.

There are many counts of this clonotype. J is TRBJ2-1 and V is TRBV7-8; 13 bases agree with TRBD2. The CDR3 is 21 residues long. The germline CDR1 and CDR2 sequences are SGHVS and FQNEAQ. V shed 2 bases and J 5 bases; nucleotides not matched to a gene: 18. The CDR3 spells CASSLPGLRTSGRWKDNEQFF. Written as DNA, the CDR3 is TGTGCCAGCAGCTTACCCGGACTTAGGACTAGCGGGAGATGGAAAGACAATGAGCAGTTCTTC.

This clonotype came up many times. The rearrangement uses TRBV7-2 and TRBJ2-3, with TRBD2 identical over 9 bases. The length of the CDR3 is 16 residues. In germline, CDR1 is SGHTA, CDR2 FQGNSA. The V gene end was trimmed by 5 bases and the J gene end by 2 bases; junction bases not matched to a gene: 8. DNA of the CDR3: TGTGCCAGCAGCCTAGTAGCGGGAGAGATCACAGATACGCAGTATTTT. It translates to CASSLVAGEITDTQYF.

This clonotype was detected ten times or more. The chain employs TRBV28 and TRBJ2-1; TRBD2 matches at 12 bases. V was clipped by 7 bases and J by 5 bases; unmatched bases: 6. CDR3 size: 15 residues. Looked up from germline, CDR1 is MDHEN and CDR2 is SYDVKM. CDR3: CASKARLAGDNEQFF. In nucleotides, the CDR3 is TGTGCCAGCAAAGCCAGACTAGCGGGGGACAATGAGCAGTTCTTC.

A few counts support this clonotype. The chain employs TRBV20-1 and TRBJ1-6; D gene unclear. The V gene lost 4 bases and the J gene lost 0 bases, with 7 bases spanning the gap. CDR3 length: 14 amino acids. Per the germline V gene, CDR1 is DFQATT and CDR2 is SNEGSKA (reference sequence). The CDR3 nucleotides read TGCAGTGCTATAGGGAGCTCCTATAATTCACCCCTCCACTTT. This codes for CSAIGSSYNSPLHF.

The table lists this clonotype with many counts. The chain carries TRBV7-8 and TRBJ1-1; 9 bases agree with TRBD1. Germline CDR1 reads SGHVS; CDR2 reads FQNEAQ. The V segment lost 5 bases and the J segment 0 bases; nucleotides outside the gene matches: 4. This CDR3 is built from 15 residues. CDR3 sequence (DNA): TGTGCCAGCAGCCAGGGACAGGGACTGAACACTGAAGCTTTCTTT. Its translation is CASSQGQGLNTEAFF.

This rearrangement joins TRBV20-1 to TRBJ2-5, with TRBD2 identical over 9 bases. V dropped 5 bases and J dropped 3; count of bases not matched to a gene: 1. Germline V lookup: CDR1 DFQATT, CDR2 SNEGSKA (reference sequence). This CDR3 has 12 residues. CDR3 amino acids: CSARLAEETQYF. The CDR3 region has the DNA TGCAGTGCTCGACTAGCGGAAGAGACCCAGTACTTC.

This clonotype was observed many times. This chain joins TRBV10-3 and TRBJ2-7; D gene uncertain. This CDR3 contains 11 residues. Looked up from germline, CDR1 is ENHRY and CDR2 is SYGVKD. Trimming removed 6 bases from V and 6 bases from J, with 9 bases in between. The CDR3: CAISYGVEQYF. DNA for the CDR3: TGTGCCATCAGCTATGGGGTCGAGCAGTACTTC.

J is TRBJ2-7 and V is TRBV6-5; 16 positions agree with TRBD2. V lost 2 bases to trimming and J lost 4 bases; unmatched junction nucleotides: 5. CDR1 and CDR2 from the germline V gene are MNHEY and SVGAGI. The CDR3 consists of 17 residues. CDR3 coding DNA: TGTGCCAGCAGTTACCGGGGACTAGCGGGAGGGGGGTACGAGCAGTACTTC. This encodes CASSYRGLAGGGYEQYF.

This clonotype was found many times. This chain links TRBV7-2 with TRBJ2-1; TRBD2 matches at 8 bases. This CDR3 contains 15 residues. Trimming took 5 bases from V and 7 from J; bases not matched to a gene: 10. The germline V gene encodes CDR1 SGHTA and CDR2 FQGNSA. The CDR3 DNA reads TGTGCCAGCAGCCAAGGACTAGCAGGGTGGAATGAGCAGTTCTTC. It encodes CASSQGLAGWNEQFF.

Ten or more counts support this clonotype. The rearrangement joins TRBV28 to TRBJ2-7, with TRBD1 identical over 9 bases. The CDR3 has 14 residues. Germline CDR1 is MDHEN and CDR2 is SYDVKM. With V trimmed by 4 bases and J by 5 bases, 6 bases remained unmatched. The CDR3 here is CASSSRQGVHEQYF. The CDR3 bases are TGTGCCAGCAGTTCAAGACAGGGGGTCCACGAGCAGTACTTC.

The CDR3 region is CATSFDNQPQHF. The CDR3 nucleotides are TGTGCCACTTCGTTTGACAATCAGCCCCAGCATTTT. This chain links TRBV28 with TRBJ1-5; no firm D call. Germline V CDR1 and CDR2: MDHEN, SYDVKM. V dropped 10 bases and J dropped 3 bases, with 10 bases sitting between them. CDR3 length: 12 amino acids.

This clonotype was counted ten times or more. The genes are TRBV20-1 and TRBJ2-2; the match to TRBD2 covers 10 bases. This CDR3 spans 15 amino acids. After removal of 3 bases from V and 6 bases from J, the junction contained 7 bases not matched to a gene. The V gene's germline CDR1 is DFQATT and CDR2 SNEGSKA (reference sequence). This CDR3 reads CSARSSGRAPGELFF. The CDR3 nucleotides read TGCAGTGCTAGGTCCAGCGGGAGGGCCCCCGGGGAGCTGTTTTTT.

This clonotype was seen repeatedly, ten times or more. The J gene is TRBJ2-7, the V gene TRBV28, with D perhaps matching TRBD1 (6 bases). Germline CDR1 reads MDHEN; CDR2 reads SYDVKM. Trimming took 8 bases from V and 1 from J, leaving 21 bases between them. This CDR3 has 16 residues. The CDR3 DNA follows: TGTGCCAGCTCAGGCACCACAGGGAGTGGATCCTACGAGCAGTACTTC. Translation: CASSGTTGSGSYEQYF.

This clonotype was recorded at least ten times. The chain links TRBV7-9 to TRBJ2-5; maybe TRBD1 (5 bases). This CDR3 spans 16 amino acids. CDR1 and CDR2 (germline): SEHNR, FQNEAQ (reference sequence). Trimming took 2 bases from V and 2 from J, leaving 15 bases between them. The CDR3 nucleotides are TGTGCCAGCAGCTTACGTGGGGCACCAGCTCAAGAGACCCAGTACTTC. Residues: CASSLRGAPAQETQYF. The entire variable domain, with the rest obtained from reference TRBV7-9 and TRBJ2-5, is as follows: DTGVSQNPRHKITKRGQNVTFRCDPISEHNRLYWYRQTLGQGPEFLTYFQNEAQLEKSRLLSDRFSAERPKGSFSTLEIQRTEQGDSAMYLCASSLRGAPAQETQYFGPGTRLLVL.

There are many counts of this clonotype. The V and J genes are TRBV4-1 and TRBJ1-5; D not resolved. V lost 1 base and J 0 bases, leaving 13 bases between the germline ends. This CDR3 spans 17 amino acids. Germline V lookup: CDR1 MGHRA, CDR2 YSYEKL. CDR3 DNA sequence: TGCGCCAGCAGCCAAGTCCCAGCGCCTTATAGCAATCAGCCCCAGCATTTT. Its translation is CASSQVPAPYSNQPQHF.

This clonotype was seen ten or more times. The chain joins TRBV7-2 to TRBJ2-5, with TRBD1 matching over 7 bases. Germline V lookup: CDR1 SGHTA, CDR2 FQGNSA. V gave up 4 bases and J gave up 2 bases; unmatched junction bases: 4. There are 14 residues in the CDR3. Written as DNA, the CDR3 is TGTGCCAGCAGCTCCCGGGACAGTCAAGAGACCCAGTACTTC. It is translated as CASSSRDSQETQYF. Based on the CDR3 plus reference TRBV7-2 and TRBJ2-5, the full variable domain is GAGVSQSPSNKVTEKGKDVELRCDPISGHTALYWYRQSLGQGLEFLIYFQGNSAPDKSGLPSDRFSAERTGGSVSTLTIQRTQQEDSAVYLCASSSRDSQETQYFGPGTRLLVL.

This clonotype has at least ten counts. The chain uses TRBV11-2 and TRBJ2-2; no clear D. Trimming took off 6 bases at V and 5 bases at J, with 13 bases between the two ends. The CDR3 is made up of 14 amino acids. Germline CDR1 and CDR2: SGHAT and FQNNGV. The CDR3 protein is CASSYASRTGELFF. The CDR3 DNA sequence: TGTGCCAGCAGTTACGCTTCCCGAACCGGGGAGCTGTTTTTT.

This clonotype came up many times. V usage is TRBV27 and J usage is TRBJ2-1, with TRBD2 matching over 8 bases. Germline trimming cut 6 bases from V and 5 bases from J; bases unmatched to any gene: 6. CDR3 length: 14 amino acids. The germline V gene encodes CDR1 MNHEY and CDR2 SMNVEV (reference sequence). CDR3 protein: CASRSGRWDNEQFF. The CDR3 nucleotides are TGTGCCAGCAGGAGCGGGAGATGGGACAATGAGCAGTTCTTC.

This clonotype was seen many times. The chain links TRBV5-1 to TRBJ2-7, with D perhaps assigned TRBD1 or TRBD2 (6 bases each). The CDR3 runs 16 residues. Germline loops: CDR1 SGHRS, CDR2 YFSETQ. V lost 4 bases to trimming and J lost 3 bases, with 20 bases between them. CDR3 sequence reads: CASSLPQTGGGYEQYF. CDR3 in DNA: TGCGCCAGCAGCCTACCTCAGACAGGAGGGGGCTACGAGCAGTACTTC.

This clonotype was picked up many times. The chain uses TRBV6-5 and TRBJ2-3, with D hard to call. The ends were cut back, 1 base at V and 0 bases at J, with 11 bases in the middle. Germline-derived CDR1 and CDR2 are MNHEY and SVGAGI. This CDR3 is built from 16 residues. The CDR3 bases are TGTGCCAGCAGTTACTTGGCTGCTTCTAGCACAGATACGCAGTATTTT. Amino acids: CASSYLAASSTDTQYF.

V and J are TRBV20-1 and TRBJ2-7, with D tentatively TRBD2 (5 bases). Germline assignment: CDR1 DFQATT and CDR2 SNEGSKA (reference sequence). The CDR3 sequence is 14 residues long. With 2 bases removed from V and 1 base from J, the gap between germline ends came to 12 bases. In DNA form, the CDR3 reads TGCAGTGCTAGAAGGGCGGGTTATTCCTACGAGCAGTACTTC. As protein: CSARRAGYSYEQYF.

This clonotype has just a few counts. The rearrangement links TRBV7-3 to TRBJ2-7, with D perhaps matching TRBD1 or TRBD2 (6 bases each). This CDR3 is 13 amino acids long. V gave up 4 bases and J gave up 5 bases, with 12 bases separating them. CDR1 SGHTA and CDR2 FQGTGA come from the germline V gene. The DNA for the CDR3 is TGTGCCAGCAGCTCCTCGGGGGCCCACGAGCAGTACTTC. Translating gives CASSSSGAHEQYF.